The source of this T cell receptor beta chain is a study of OX40 agonist ivuxolimab in advanced cancers. Looking at the study overall: Two patients with cutaneous melanoma and one with hepatocellular carcinoma, three in total, showed partial responses. Overall study findings and caveats: Expansion of clones was among the lowest in partial responders at 0.1-3.0 mg/kg. Averaging showed that CD8+ T cells had more expanded clones than CD4+ did.

Clones were read by immunoSEQ multiplex PCR, and TCRdb kept only the in-frame ones, dropping some. The sample contains 55,000 to 65,000 clones, around 86% of which appear only once. The CDR3 is made up of 16 amino acids. Germline values: CDR1 MNHNS, CDR2 SASEGT. V was pared by 2 bases and J by 0 bases, with 11 bases between. This clone appeared once. Its cognate antigen is unknown. The sample in question was CD4+ or CD8+ T cells sorted from blood, obtained in a trial of the OX40 agonist ivuxolimab. The gene calls are TRBV6-1 and TRBJ1-3; D not certain. The sequence was obtained from an adult with an advanced solid tumor such as melanoma, head and neck, liver or kidney cancer. CDR3 DNA sequence: TGTGCCAGCAGTGAAAATATGGCGGGCTCTGGAAACACCATATATTTT. Its translation is CASSENMAGSGNTIYF.